This T cell receptor beta chain was captured by sequencing in a study of beta chain features in type 1 diabetes. Findings and limits, study-wide: Compared with healthy donors, patients appeared to share more similar naive, central memory and regulatory TCRB repertoires.

This clone was counted between two and nine times. Its antigen is unidentified. Germline V CDR1 and CDR2: LNHNV, YYDKDF (reference sequence). The CDR3 has 18 amino acids. Trimming stripped 4 bases from V and 2 bases from J, with 21 bases between. The sequenced template was cDNA made from the entire isolated RNA. Data came from immunoSEQ multiplex PCR; TCRdb stores just in-frame clones and leaves some out. The sample includes 350,000 to 450,000 clones, approximately 16% of them seen just once. The V gene is TRBV15, the J gene TRBJ2-1, with TRBD2 as a possible D gene (6 bases). Sequenced: naive CD4+ T cells from blood. This TCR was sampled from a woman between 18 and 29 years old in good health. The CDR3 region is CATSTHPGARETYNEQFF. The DNA of the CDR3 is TGTGCCACCAGCACTCACCCCGGGGCGCGGGAAACCTACAATGAGCAGTTCTTC.